The 9 T cell receptor beta chains given below trace back to one sample, sequenced in a study of blood T cell repertoires in COVID-19. Method: immunoSEQ multiplex PCR; TCRdb's copy keeps in-frame clones and lacks some. Of a few hundred thousand clones listed, 70% to 90% were seen once; the top ten hold about 7%. The source material was peripheral blood. The receptors were sampled from a woman in her fifties or sixties with COVID-19, enrolled during active disease.

The chain recombines TRBV3-1 (or the pseudogene TRBV3-2) with TRBJ2-5; possibly TRBD2 for D (6 bases). Trimming pared 3 bases from V and 5 bases from J, leaving 16 bases between. CDR3 size: 15 residues. From germline, CDR1 is LGHDT and CDR2 YNNKEL (reference sequence). The CDR3 coding sequence is TGTGCCAGCAGCCAGATGGTCACACGGGGGGAGACCCAGTACTTC. Amino acids: CASSQMVTRGETQYF.

The J gene is TRBJ2-3, the V gene TRBV19; D perhaps matches TRBD1 (6 bases). The CDR3 is 13 amino acids. Germline CDR1 is LNHDA and CDR2 is SQIVND (reference sequence). Trimming cost V 5 bases and J 5 bases, with 11 bases left between them. CDR3 region: CASSADRLDTQYF. CDR3 in DNA: TGTGCCAGTAGTGCTGACAGGCTAGATACGCAGTATTTT.

The V call is TRBV7-2, the J call TRBJ2-1; 11 bases line up with TRBD2. Per germline, CDR1 SGHTA and CDR2 FQGNSA. V gave up 5 bases and J gave up 3 bases; unmatched junction bases: 6. The CDR3 totals 16 residues. The CDR3 sequence: CASSLTTSGGYNEQFF. The CDR3 DNA sequence: TGTGCCAGCAGCCTCACAACTAGCGGGGGCTACAATGAGCAGTTCTTC.

V and J are TRBV9 and TRBJ1-3, with D possibly being TRBD1 (6 bases). Germline V gives CDR1 SGDLS, CDR2 YYNGEE. This CDR3 has 13 amino acids. Trimming took off 7 bases at V and 1 base at J, with 9 bases between the two ends. For the CDR3, the DNA is TGTGCCAGCGCACAGGGATCTGGAAACACCATATATTTT. Its protein product is CASAQGSGNTIYF.

V and J are TRBV27 and TRBJ2-1; TRBD2 matches at 12 bases. CDR1 MNHEY and CDR2 SMNVEV come from the germline V gene (reference sequence). V trimming: 5 bases; J trimming: 7 bases; junction bases outside the gene matches: 6. The CDR3 is 15 residues long. The DNA for the CDR3 is TGTGCCAGCAGTCCCTGGACTAGCGGGGAAAATGAGCAGTTCTTC. Translated: CASSPWTSGENEQFF.

The rearrangement uses TRBV11-3 and TRBJ2-7; tentatively, D is TRBD1 (6 bases). The length of the CDR3 is 15 residues. Germline CDR1 SGHNT, CDR2 YENEEA. Trimming removed 2 bases from V and 4 bases from J, with 15 bases in between. The DNA for the CDR3 is TGTGCCAGCAGCTTATCAACAGGGAATGCTTACGAGCAGTACTTC. Translation: CASSLSTGNAYEQYF.

V usage is TRBV18 and J usage is TRBJ2-7; D call uncertain. The germline gives CDR1 KGHSH, CDR2 LQKENI. CDR3 length: 13 residues. V lost 1 base and J lost 6, with 10 bases in between. DNA of the CDR3: TGTGCCAGCTCACCACAACGCATCGGCGAGCAGTACTTC. It is translated as CASSPQRIGEQYF. Based on the CDR3 plus reference TRBV18 and TRBJ2-7, the full variable domain is NAGVMQNPRHLVRRRGQEARLRCSPMKGHSHVYWYRQLPEEGLKFMVYLQKENIIDESGMPKERFSAEFPKEGPSILRIQQVVRGDSAAYFCASSPQRIGEQYFGPGTRLTVT.

The chain is built from TRBV18 and TRBJ2-1; 7 nucleotides agree with TRBD2. There are 15 residues in the CDR3. V was clipped by 0 bases and J by 8 bases; unmatched bases: 7. In germline, CDR1 is KGHSH, CDR2 LQKENI. This CDR3 reads CASSPPIGGIDEQFF. The DNA of the CDR3 is TGTGCCAGCTCACCACCAATCGGGGGGATCGATGAGCAGTTCTTC. The full variable domain, completed using reference TRBV18 and TRBJ2-1, is NAGVMQNPRHLVRRRGQEARLRCSPMKGHSHVYWYRQLPEEGLKFMVYLQKENIIDESGMPKERFSAEFPKEGPSILRIQQVVRGDSAAYFCASSPPIGGIDEQFFGPGTRLTVL.

The chain employs TRBV18 and TRBJ2-2; D perhaps matches TRBD2 (6 bases). The length of the CDR3 is 14 residues. Trimming took off 3 bases at V and 7 bases at J, with 12 bases between the two ends. Germline V CDR1 and CDR2: KGHSH, LQKENI. This chain's CDR3 is CASSPLWRDGELFF. In nucleotides, the CDR3 is TGTGCCAGCTCACCCCTTTGGCGGGACGGGGAGCTGTTTTTT. Full variable domain (rest looked up from reference TRBV18 and TRBJ2-2): NAGVMQNPRHLVRRRGQEARLRCSPMKGHSHVYWYRQLPEEGLKFMVYLQKENIIDESGMPKERFSAEFPKEGPSILRIQQVVRGDSAAYFCASSPLWRDGELFFGEGSRLTVL.